The 30 T cell receptor beta chains listed next were all sequenced from one sample in a study of PD-1 blockade in classical Hodgkin lymphoma. Measured with immunoSEQ multiplex PCR; TCRdb has only the in-frame clones, and not every one. The data show 50,000 to 65,000 clones, 87% seen once. As to time point: cycle 4 day 1 (C4D1), after around six weeks of nivolumab. Each of the patients experienced relapse following autologous stem cell transplantation, and their brentuximab vedotin exposure differed. The sequencing here drew on peripheral blood mononuclear cells (PBMCs), taken before the fourth cycle of nivolumab. These receptors were obtained from a human donor with classical Hodgkin lymphoma.

This chain joins TRBV9 and TRBJ2-5; 8 nucleotides line up with TRBD1. This CDR3 is built from 15 residues. Germline values: CDR1 SGDLS, CDR2 YYNGEE. After removal of 3 bases from V and 5 bases from J, the junction contained 9 bases not matched to a gene. DNA of the CDR3: TGTGCCAGCAGCGGGGTACAGGGGGGTCGGGAGACCCAGTACTTC. Protein: CASSGVQGGRETQYF.

The chain is built from TRBV18 and TRBJ2-1; 16 positions agree with TRBD2. The CDR3 spans 15 residues. The germline gives CDR1 KGHSH, CDR2 LQKENI. V was clipped by 6 bases and J by 9 bases; unmatched bases: 5. The CDR3 here is CASSPGLAGGLEQFF. Written as DNA, the CDR3 is TGTGCCAGCTCCCCGGGACTAGCGGGGGGGCTTGAGCAGTTCTTC.

The chain links TRBV27 to TRBJ2-1; no definite D call. The CDR3 has 14 residues. The V and J ends lost 4 bases and 5 bases respectively, with 12 bases between them. Germline V gene data show CDR1 as MNHEY and CDR2 as SMNVEV (reference sequence). The CDR3 here is CASSSLTADNEQFF. The CDR3 DNA sequence: TGTGCCAGCAGTTCCCTAACGGCCGACAATGAGCAGTTCTTC.

The chain recombines TRBV9 with TRBJ2-2, with unresolved D. The length of the CDR3 is 12 residues. V was clipped by 1 base and J by 5 bases, with 3 bases between them. Germline V gives CDR1 SGDLS, CDR2 YYNGEE. The CDR3 here is CASSVSTGELFF. The CDR3 DNA follows: TGTGCCAGCAGCGTATCGACCGGGGAGCTGTTTTTT.

For this clone: The identical CDR3 is also encoded by other nucleotide sequences in the sample. The chain couples TRBV5-1 to TRBJ1-6; 8 nucleotides match TRBD1. Germline loops: CDR1 SGHRS, CDR2 YFSETQ. V dropped 0 bases and J dropped 9; count of bases not matched to a gene: 5. CDR3 length: 15 amino acids. The CDR3 DNA is TGCGCCAGCAGCTTGGCCGGACAGGGCCGTTCACCCCTCCACTTT. This encodes CASSLAGQGRSPLHF.

The count of this clone is one. The V call is TRBV5-1, the J call TRBJ2-2, with D unclear. Trimming took off 6 bases at V and 1 base at J, with 13 bases between the two ends. This CDR3 is built from 15 residues. Germline loops: CDR1 SGHRS, CDR2 YFSETQ. The CDR3, as DNA: TGCGCCAGCATCTTATGGGATTGGAACACCGGGGAGCTGTTTTTT. It is translated as CASILWDWNTGELFF.

The chain links TRBV19 to TRBJ1-1, with TRBD1 matching 12 bases. The CDR3 is 18 residues long. The germline V gene has CDR1 LNHDA and CDR2 SQIVND (reference sequence). After removal of 6 bases from V and 1 base from J, the junction contained 12 bases not matched to a gene. Here the CDR3 DNA reads TGTGCCAGTAGCAAGGGGACAGGGGGCGCGGGGAGGAACACTGAAGCTTTCTTT. Its translation is CASSKGTGGAGRNTEAFF.

The chain joins TRBV15 to TRBJ2-5; D may match TRBD1 or TRBD2 (5 bases each). V was cut by 7 bases and J by 0 bases, with 18 bases left in between. This CDR3 is 16 amino acids long. The V gene's germline CDR1 is LNHNV and CDR2 YYDKDF (reference sequence). The CDR3 spells CATNLRGRPYQETQYF. The CDR3 DNA sequence: TGTGCCACCAATCTCCGGGGCAGGCCGTACCAAGAGACCCAGTACTTC.

This chain joins TRBV19 and TRBJ2-3; the D is unclear. CDR3 length: 15 amino acids. CDR1 is LNHDA and CDR2 is SQIVND in the germline V gene (reference sequence). V gave up 2 bases and J gave up 5 bases, with 14 bases separating them. CDR3 nucleotide sequence: TGTGCCAGTAGTATAACGATTGCAGAGGAAGATACGCAGTATTTT. It translates to CASSITIAEEDTQYF. The full variable domain, with the rest looked up from reference TRBV19 and TRBJ2-3, is DGGITQSPKYLFRKEGQNVTLSCEQNLNHDAMYWYRQDPGQGLRLIYYSQIVNDFQKGDIAEGYSVSREKKESFPLTVTSAQKNPTAFYLCASSITIAEEDTQYFGPGTRLTVL.

The chain is built from TRBV10-2 and TRBJ2-7, with 11 bases lining up with TRBD1. The CDR3 spans 13 residues. The V gene end was trimmed by 10 bases and the J gene end by 6 bases; junction bases not matched to a gene: 8. Germline lookup yields CDR1 WSHSY and CDR2 SAAADI. The CDR3 sequence is CATSDRGRIEQYF. Written as DNA, the CDR3 is TGCGCCACTTCGGACAGGGGGCGCATCGAGCAGTACTTC.

The chain links TRBV28 to TRBJ1-2; 7 nucleotides align to TRBD1. Germline CDR1 is MDHEN and CDR2 is SYDVKM. The CDR3 has 14 amino acids. V lost 7 bases to trimming and J lost 4 bases; unmatched junction nucleotides: 9. CDR3 in amino acids: CASIPPGGSYGYTF. The CDR3, as DNA: TGTGCCAGCATTCCCCCAGGGGGTAGCTATGGCTACACCTTC.

The V call is TRBV6-5, the J call TRBJ1-2; no firm D call. Germline CDR1 reads MNHEY; CDR2 reads SVGAGI. V shed 4 bases and J shed 0 bases, with 9 bases lying between them. The CDR3 length is 14 residues. CDR3 in amino acids: CASSSRPTNYGYTF. CDR3 coding DNA: TGTGCCAGCAGTTCCCGCCCAACTAACTATGGCTACACCTTC.

The V and J genes are TRBV5-1 and TRBJ1-5; D gene ambiguous. The CDR3 length is 15 residues. V lost 0 bases, J lost 0 bases, and 7 bases lay in between. The V gene's germline CDR1 is SGHRS and CDR2 YFSETQ. CDR3 DNA: TGCGCCAGCAGCTTGGTTCCCGATAGCAATCAGCCCCAGCATTTT. Protein product: CASSLVPDSNQPQHF.

The CDR3 is CASSRQRNTEAFF. The CDR3, as DNA: TGTGCCAGCAGCCGCCAAAGGAACACTGAAGCTTTCTTT. The genes are TRBV7-2 and TRBJ1-1; D is ambiguous. V was trimmed by 5 bases and J by 1 base, leaving 8 bases between them. The CDR3 is 13 residues long. Per the germline V gene, CDR1 is SGHTA and CDR2 is FQGNSA.

This chain connects TRBV2 to TRBJ1-4, with D hard to call. Trimming left V 8 bases short and J 1 base short, with 14 bases between. The CDR3 consists of 15 residues. Germline-derived CDR1 and CDR2 are SNHLY and FYNNEI. The CDR3 sequence: CASSEGLKTNEKLFF. CDR3 in DNA: TGTGCCAGCTCTGAGGGTTTAAAAACTAATGAAAAACTGTTTTTT.

The chain carries TRBV5-1 and TRBJ2-2; 8 bases fit TRBD1. Trimming took 0 bases from V and 7 from J; bases not matched to a gene: 8. The CDR3 totals 16 residues. Per the germline V gene, CDR1 is SGHRS and CDR2 is YFSETQ. The CDR3 nucleotides read TGCGCCAGCAGCTTGGCCCCCCAGGGGGCCGGCGGGGAGCTGTTTTTT. This encodes CASSLAPQGAGGELFF.

With respect to this clone: The sample holds other DNA sequences that translate to the same CDR3. The chain couples TRBV9 to TRBJ2-5, with 8 bases aligning to TRBD2. V shed 0 bases and J 2 bases; nucleotides not matched to a gene: 0. CDR1 and CDR2 from the germline V gene are SGDLS and YYNGEE. The CDR3 consists of 14 residues. CDR3 residues: CASSVAGGQETQYF. CDR3 nucleotides: TGTGCCAGCAGCGTAGCGGGGGGGCAAGAGACCCAGTACTTC.

The V call is TRBV6-1, the J call TRBJ2-5; no reliable D call. The length of the CDR3 is 13 residues. Germline assignment: CDR1 MNHNS and CDR2 SASEGT. The V gene lost 7 bases and the J gene lost 4 bases, with 13 bases spanning the gap. The CDR3 sequence: CASNSPIRETQYF. The CDR3 nucleotides are TGTGCCAGCAACAGCCCCATACGAGAGACCCAGTACTTC.

CDR3 nucleotide sequence: TGCGCCAGCAGCGCCCGGGGAGGTGGTGAGCAGTTCTTC. Translated: CASSARGGGEQFF. This chain links TRBV10-1 with TRBJ2-1; TRBD2 is a possible D gene (6 bases). V lost 6 bases and J lost 9, with 15 bases in between. The CDR3 consists of 13 residues. Germline loops: CDR1 WNHNN, CDR2 SYGVQD (reference sequence).

The gene calls are TRBV7-9 and TRBJ1-4; 8 positions agree with TRBD1. Losses at the gene ends were 2 bases for V and 5 bases for J; bases not matched to a gene: 7. CDR1 SEHNR and CDR2 FQNEAQ come from the germline V gene (reference sequence). The CDR3 contains 16 residues. DNA for the CDR3: TGTGCCAGCAGCTTATGGCTGGACAGGGCAAATGAAAAACTGTTTTTT. It translates to CASSLWLDRANEKLFF.

The chain has TRBV5-6 and TRBJ1-6; D unclear. CDR1 is SGHDT, CDR2 YYEEEE, per germline. Trimming stripped 0 bases from V and 5 bases from J, with 9 bases between. The CDR3 covers 15 residues. The CDR3 bases are TGTGCCAGCAGCTTGGGGACCGTAGATAATTCACCCCTCCACTTT. It specifies CASSLGTVDNSPLHF.

The V call is TRBV7-9, the J call TRBJ2-2, with TRBD1 as a possible D gene (5 bases). Germline lookup yields CDR1 SEHNR and CDR2 FQNEAQ (reference sequence). V lost 4 bases and J lost 6, with 9 bases in between. CDR3 length: 13 amino acids. The CDR3 DNA reads as TGTGCCAGCAGCTACAGGTTCCCCGGGGAGCTGTTTTTT. Translating gives CASSYRFPGELFF.

The chain combines TRBV28 with TRBJ1-5; D ambiguous. With 11 bases removed from V and 8 bases from J, the gap between germline ends came to 19 bases. The germline CDR1 and CDR2 sequences are MDHEN and SYDVKM. The CDR3 is made up of 13 amino acids. The CDR3 bases are TGTGCCGAGCAAAGAGGGAGTTGGGAGCCCCAGCATTTT. This sequence encodes CAEQRGSWEPQHF.

This clone was counted a single time. The chain recombines TRBV9 with TRBJ2-1; D unresolved. CDR1 and CDR2 from the germline V gene are SGDLS and YYNGEE. This CDR3 contains 17 residues. Between the trimmed V and J ends, which lost 3 bases and 0 bases, there was a span of 16 bases. In DNA, the CDR3 is TGTGCCAGCAGCGCGTCTCGGACGGAAAGCTCCTACAATGAGCAGTTCTTC. Translating gives CASSASRTESSYNEQFF.

The chain combines TRBV28 with TRBJ2-5; 7 bases map to TRBD1. The CDR3 length is 13 residues. CDR1 is MDHEN, CDR2 SYDVKM, per germline. V trimming: 3 bases; J trimming: 4 bases; junction bases outside the gene matches: 2. The CDR3 loop reads CASSFRGRETQYF. In nucleotides, the CDR3 is TGTGCCAGCAGTTTTAGGGGGCGAGAGACCCAGTACTTC.

V and J are TRBV7-2 and TRBJ2-2; D might be TRBD1 (7 bases). Germline CDR1 SGHTA, CDR2 FQGNSA. V was trimmed by 6 bases and J by 7 bases, leaving 15 bases between them. This CDR3 is 14 amino acids long. The CDR3 nucleotides read TGTGCCAGCAGTCAGGGGGGCGAGTACGGGGAGCTGTTTTTT. This sequence encodes CASSQGGEYGELFF.

The chain recombines TRBV11-2 with TRBJ2-7; no reliable D call. Trimming pared 5 bases from V and 2 bases from J, leaving 10 bases between. The CDR3 has 13 amino acids. From germline, CDR1 is SGHAT and CDR2 FQNNGV. In DNA form, the CDR3 reads TGTGCCAGCAGCCCAAGGACGGCCTACGAGCAGTACTTC. Its translation: CASSPRTAYEQYF. The whole variable domain, filled in from reference TRBV11-2 and TRBJ2-7, reads EAGVAQSPRYKIIEKRQSVAFWCNPISGHATLYWYQQILGQGPKLLIQFQNNGVVDDSQLPKDRFSAERLKGVDSTLKIQPAKLEDSAVYLCASSPRTAYEQYFGPGTRLTVT.

This clone has more than one count but fewer than ten. This chain joins TRBV28 and TRBJ1-2; a weak D match, TRBD1 (5 bases). V was cut by 7 bases and J by 0 bases, with 9 bases left in between. The CDR3 runs 13 residues. Germline V lookup: CDR1 MDHEN, CDR2 SYDVKM. The DNA for the CDR3 is TGTGCCAGCATCGACAGTTCTAACTATGGCTACACCTTC. As protein: CASIDSSNYGYTF.

The V and J genes are TRBV5-1 and TRBJ1-5; 8 nucleotides match TRBD1. V lost 4 bases, J lost 6 bases, and 6 bases stayed unmatched. From germline, CDR1 is SGHRS and CDR2 YFSETQ. The CDR3 runs 14 residues. CDR3 coding DNA: TGCGCCAGCAGCGTGGACAGGGACAGTCAGCCCCAGCATTTT. Translated, it gives CASSVDRDSQPQHF.

The chain joins TRBV2 to TRBJ2-3; 12 bases agree with TRBD2. The germline CDR1 and CDR2 sequences are SNHLY and FYNNEI. J lost 2 bases, V lost 6 bases, and 3 bases had no gene match. The CDR3 consists of 15 residues. For the CDR3, the DNA is TGTGCCAGCAGGCTAGCGGGGGGGCCCACAGATACGCAGTATTTT. It yields the protein CASRLAGGPTDTQYF.